This TCR beta chain was found in a study of T cell changes during pregnancy in multiple sclerosis. Assay used: immunoSEQ multiplex PCR; TCRdb lists only in-frame clones, some missing. Counted here are approximately 88,000 clones, over 85% occurring once; the ten biggest clones make up around 4.5%. Trimming removed 2 bases from V and 1 base from J, with 17 bases in between. This CDR3 spans 17 amino acids. Germline V gene lookup returns CDR1 SGHVS and CDR2 FQNEAQ. This chain joins TRBV7-8 and TRBJ1-2; D is unclear. The source of this sequence is a female donor with multiple sclerosis, enrolled in a pregnancy study. The sequences come from peripheral blood, collected in the first trimester of pregnancy. This CDR3 reads CASSLILAEGLNYGYTF. In nucleotides, the CDR3 is TGTGCCAGCAGCTTAATATTGGCAGAAGGACTTAACTATGGCTACACCTTC.